The rows below give T cell receptor beta chains drawn from one sample of a study of T cell repertoires in cytomegalovirus infection. MiXCR, run by TCRdb on the reads, gives a single entry per CDR3 protein. The sample carries about 740,000 distinct CDR3 sequences, about a third recorded once. What was sequenced was PBMCs. The receptors derive from a human donor in good health (CMV status not recorded). Some clones in this sample may be carry-over from other donors' samples. The CDR3 runs from the conserved cysteine through the conserved F or W. A row's size may be missing; if present it is once, few, many or a size class.

TRBV25-1 | - | CASSVGSSYNEQFF
TRBV6-6 | few | CASTLGTANTEAFF
TRBV28 | few | CASSLTSQGTSYEQYF
TRBV10-3 | - | CAIGTGPPYGYTF
TRBV4-2 | - | CASSGEQGRDTEAFF
TRBV7-8 | many | CASSSPFMGDTEAFF
TRBV29-1 | - | CSAGGGGNEQFF
TRBV30 | - | CAWSFPNYGYTF
TRBV6-1 | - | CASSGIGTSETQYF
TRBV29-1 | few | CSVEDSGLKVSF
TRBV7-2 | many | CASSPMGNVQSGWKYNEQFF
TRBV7-9 | once | CDSSTPTGYSYEQYF
TRBV25-1 | - | CASSGVPGQLYEQYF
TRBV12-3/TRBV12-4 | few | CASRQSFAGDFYGYTF
TRBV6-5 | few | CASSPVGGNEQFF
TRBV7-6 | - | CASSAGTSGIVTDTQYF
TRBV19 | - | CASSIGAGPQPQHF
TRBV4-2 | few | CASSQDGIEGGPDYGYTF
TRBV11-2 | many | CASSLLAGTAQETQYF
TRBV24-1 | few | CATSERGNSGNTIYF
TRBV4-1 | - | CASSQEFSFSDNQPQHF
TRBV12-3/TRBV12-4 | - | CASSSIRTDWILEAFF
TRBV25-1 | - | CASIGTGNEQFF